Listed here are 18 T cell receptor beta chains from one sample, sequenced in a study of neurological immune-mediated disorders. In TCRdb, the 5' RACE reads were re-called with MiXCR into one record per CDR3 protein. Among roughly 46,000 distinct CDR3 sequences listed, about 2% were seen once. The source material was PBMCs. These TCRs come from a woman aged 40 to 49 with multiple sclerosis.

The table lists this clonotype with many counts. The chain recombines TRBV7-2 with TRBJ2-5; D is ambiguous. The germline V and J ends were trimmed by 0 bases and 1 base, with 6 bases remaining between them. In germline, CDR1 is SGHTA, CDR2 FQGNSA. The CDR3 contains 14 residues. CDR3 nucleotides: TGTGCCAGCAGCTTAGCCGCGATCCAAGAGACCCAGTACTTC. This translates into CASSLAAIQETQYF.

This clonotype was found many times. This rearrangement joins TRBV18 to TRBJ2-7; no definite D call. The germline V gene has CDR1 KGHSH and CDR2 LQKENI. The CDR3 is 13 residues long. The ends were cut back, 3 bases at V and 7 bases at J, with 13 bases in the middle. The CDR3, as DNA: TGTGCCAGCTCACCCCCGGGTCCCTGGGAGCAGTACTTC. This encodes CASSPPGPWEQYF.

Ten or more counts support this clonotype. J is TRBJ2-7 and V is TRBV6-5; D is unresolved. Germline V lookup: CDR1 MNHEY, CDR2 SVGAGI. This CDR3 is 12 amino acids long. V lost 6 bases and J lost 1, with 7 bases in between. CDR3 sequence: CASRTLSYEQYF. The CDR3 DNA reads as TGTGCCAGCAGGACCCTTTCCTACGAGCAGTACTTC.

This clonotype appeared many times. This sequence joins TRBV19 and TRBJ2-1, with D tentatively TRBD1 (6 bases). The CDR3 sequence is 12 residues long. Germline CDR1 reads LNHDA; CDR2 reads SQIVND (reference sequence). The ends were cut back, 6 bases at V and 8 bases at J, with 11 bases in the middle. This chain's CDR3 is CASSEQGDEQFF. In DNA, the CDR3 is TGTGCCAGTAGCGAACAGGGTGATGAGCAGTTCTTC.

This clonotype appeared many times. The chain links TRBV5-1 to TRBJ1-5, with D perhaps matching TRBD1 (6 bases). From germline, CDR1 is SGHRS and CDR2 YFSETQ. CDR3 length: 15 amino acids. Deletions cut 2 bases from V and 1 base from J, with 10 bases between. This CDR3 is CASSLDTGSNQPQHF. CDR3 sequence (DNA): TGCGCCAGCAGCTTAGACACAGGGAGCAATCAGCCCCAGCATTTT.

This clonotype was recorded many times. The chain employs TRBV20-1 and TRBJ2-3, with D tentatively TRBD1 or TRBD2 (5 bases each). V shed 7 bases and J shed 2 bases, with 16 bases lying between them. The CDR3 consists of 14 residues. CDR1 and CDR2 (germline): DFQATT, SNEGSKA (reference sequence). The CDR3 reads CSVGAGASTDTQYF. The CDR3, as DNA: TGCAGTGTAGGGGCCGGGGCCTCCACAGATACGCAGTATTTT.

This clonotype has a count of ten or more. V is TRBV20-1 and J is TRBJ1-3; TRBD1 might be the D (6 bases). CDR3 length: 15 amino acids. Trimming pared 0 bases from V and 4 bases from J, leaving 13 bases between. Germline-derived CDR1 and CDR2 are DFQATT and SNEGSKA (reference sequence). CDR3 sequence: CSARDAGALGNTIYF. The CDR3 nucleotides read TGCAGTGCTAGAGATGCAGGGGCGCTGGGAAACACCATATATTTT.

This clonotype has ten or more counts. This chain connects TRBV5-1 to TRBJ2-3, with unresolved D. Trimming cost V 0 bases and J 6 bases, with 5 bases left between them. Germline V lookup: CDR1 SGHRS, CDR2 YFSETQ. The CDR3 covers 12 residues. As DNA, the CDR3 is TGCGCCAGCAGCTTGGGGGCGGATACGCAGTATTTT. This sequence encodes CASSLGADTQYF.

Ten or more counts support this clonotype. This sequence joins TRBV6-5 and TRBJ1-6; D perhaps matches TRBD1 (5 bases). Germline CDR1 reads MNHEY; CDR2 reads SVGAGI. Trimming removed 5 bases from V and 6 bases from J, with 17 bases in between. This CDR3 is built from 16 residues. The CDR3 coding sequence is TGTGCCAGCAGTACATCGGGACTTTGGGCTAATTCACCCCTCCACTTT. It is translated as CASSTSGLWANSPLHF.

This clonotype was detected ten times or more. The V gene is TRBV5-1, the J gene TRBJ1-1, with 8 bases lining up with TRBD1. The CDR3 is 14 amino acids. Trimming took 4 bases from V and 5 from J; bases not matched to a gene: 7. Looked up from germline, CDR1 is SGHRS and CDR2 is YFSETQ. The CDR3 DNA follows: TGCGCCAGCAGCGACCAGGGGGCCGAGACTGAAGCTTTCTTT. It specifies CASSDQGAETEAFF.

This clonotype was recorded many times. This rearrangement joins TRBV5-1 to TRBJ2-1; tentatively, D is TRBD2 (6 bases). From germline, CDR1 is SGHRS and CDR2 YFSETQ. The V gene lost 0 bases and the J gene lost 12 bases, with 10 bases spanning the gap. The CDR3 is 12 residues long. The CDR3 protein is CASSLAGERQFF. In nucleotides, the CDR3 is TGCGCCAGCAGCTTGGCGGGGGAGAGGCAGTTCTTC.

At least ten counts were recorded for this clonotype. Here the CDR3 DNA reads TGCGCCAGCAGCTTGGGGGGGACAGACCCCACTGAAGCTTTCTTT. It is translated as CASSLGGTDPTEAFF. The chain couples TRBV5-1 to TRBJ1-1; 7 bases map to TRBD1. V shed 0 bases, J shed 4 bases, and the junction held 6 bases outside the gene matches. CDR1 SGHRS and CDR2 YFSETQ come from the germline V gene. The CDR3 runs to 15 residues.

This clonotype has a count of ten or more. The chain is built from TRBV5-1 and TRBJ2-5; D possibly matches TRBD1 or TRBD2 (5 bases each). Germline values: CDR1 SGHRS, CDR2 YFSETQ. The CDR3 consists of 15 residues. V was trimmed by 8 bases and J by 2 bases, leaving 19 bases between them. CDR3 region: CASTQRGRIQETQYF. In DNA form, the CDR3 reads TGCGCCAGTACGCAGAGGGGAAGAATACAAGAGACCCAGTACTTC.

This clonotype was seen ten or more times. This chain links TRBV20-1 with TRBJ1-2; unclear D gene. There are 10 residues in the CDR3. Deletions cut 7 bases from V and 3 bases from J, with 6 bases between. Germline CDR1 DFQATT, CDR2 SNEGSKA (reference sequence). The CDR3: CSVGDYGYTF. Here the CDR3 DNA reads TGCAGTGTGGGAGACTATGGCTACACCTTC.

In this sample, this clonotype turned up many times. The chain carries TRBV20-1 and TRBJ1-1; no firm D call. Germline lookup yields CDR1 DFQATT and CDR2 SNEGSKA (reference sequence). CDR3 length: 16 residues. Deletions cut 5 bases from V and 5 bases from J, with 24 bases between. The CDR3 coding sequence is TGCAGTGCTGAACCTAGATGGGCCCCAGTAAAAACTGAAGCTTTCTTT. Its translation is CSAEPRWAPVKTEAFF.

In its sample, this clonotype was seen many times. CDR3 amino acids: CSASSRQTYEQYF. The CDR3 region has the DNA TGCAGTGCCTCCTCCCGACAGACCTACGAGCAGTACTTC. V is TRBV20-1 and J is TRBJ2-7; maybe TRBD1 (5 bases). The CDR3 runs 13 residues. Germline assignment: CDR1 DFQATT and CDR2 SNEGSKA (reference sequence). Trimming took 6 bases from V and 2 from J, leaving 14 bases between them.

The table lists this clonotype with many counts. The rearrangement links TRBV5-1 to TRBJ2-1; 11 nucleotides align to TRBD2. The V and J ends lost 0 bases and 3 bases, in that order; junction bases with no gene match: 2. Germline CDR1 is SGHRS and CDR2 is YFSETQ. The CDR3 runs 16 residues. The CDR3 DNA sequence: TGCGCCAGCAGCTTGGCGGGACTAGCGGTCTACAATGAGCAGTTCTTC. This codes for CASSLAGLAVYNEQFF.

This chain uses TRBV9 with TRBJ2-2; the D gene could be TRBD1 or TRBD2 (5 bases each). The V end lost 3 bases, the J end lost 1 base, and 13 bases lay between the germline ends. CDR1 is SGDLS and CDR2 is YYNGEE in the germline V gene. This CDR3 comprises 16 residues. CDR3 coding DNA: TGTGCCAGCAGCGCACCGGGACGGCAGAACACCGGGGAGCTGTTTTTT. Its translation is CASSAPGRQNTGELFF.